This is a list of T cell receptor beta chains from one sample in a study of T cells after yellow fever vaccination. TCRdb reprocessed the 5' RACE reads with MiXCR, giving one entry per CDR3 protein. This sample has around 610,000 distinct CDR3 sequences, with approximately 13% found just once. The sample was PBMCs, taken on the day of the yellow fever booster vaccination. The source of these receptors is a man aged 30-40 years who received the YFV17D yellow fever vaccine. CDR3s include the opening cysteine and the closing phenylalanine or tryptophan. Clone size is stated in some rows and not others, as once, few, many or a class when expanded.

v_call	cdr3_length	j_call	clone_size	cdr3_aa
TRBV27	14	TRBJ2-7	few	CASSPWDSSYEQYF
TRBV3-1	14	TRBJ1-5	.	CASSQLGSNQPQLF
TRBV20-1	14	TRBJ2-5	.	CSASLASGRETQYF
TRBV5-1	13	TRBJ2-3	.	CASSLPSEDTQYF
TRBV6-5	14	TRBJ2-1	.	CASSYDGLGNEQFF
TRBV20-1	13	TRBJ2-5	few	CSARFSTQETQYF
TRBV7-9	14	TRBJ2-7	.	CASSGQGPGYEQYF
TRBV20-1	14	TRBJ1-1	few	CSARGNDRNTEAFF
TRBV7-2	15	TRBJ2-3	.	CASSSTLSRADTQYF
TRBV29-1	11	TRBJ2-5	.	CSARPKETQYF
TRBV4-2	15	TRBJ1-2	.	CASSQDWGGDYGYTF
TRBV29-1	12	TRBJ1-1	.	CSAKGDRAEAFF
TRBV9	14	TRBJ1-1	.	CASSVDHKNTEAFF
TRBV6-1	13	TRBJ2-1	few	CARPTKTGNEQFF